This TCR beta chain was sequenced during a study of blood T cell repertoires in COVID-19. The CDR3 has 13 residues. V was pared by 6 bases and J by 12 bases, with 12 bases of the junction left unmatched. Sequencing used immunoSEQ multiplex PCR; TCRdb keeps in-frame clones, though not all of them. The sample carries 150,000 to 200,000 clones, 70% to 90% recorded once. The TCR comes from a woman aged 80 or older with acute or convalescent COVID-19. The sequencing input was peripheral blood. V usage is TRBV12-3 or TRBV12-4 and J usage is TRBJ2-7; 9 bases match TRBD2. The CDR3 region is CASSRGAGGRAYF. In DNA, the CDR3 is TGTGCCAGCAGCCGCGGAGCGGGAGGTCGGGCGTACTTC.